This record concerns one T cell receptor beta chain sequence. Its antigen target is currently unknown. No much larger clone exists at a distance of one base, and base qualities are not known. Looking up the germline V gene (reference sequence) yields CDR1 GTSNPN and CDR2 SVGIG. V loses 0 bases of germline sequence and J loses 6 bases, and the interval between the two ends is 8 bases. The CDR3 numbers 12 residues from cysteine through phenylalanine. The read is trimmed to its CDR3 DNA, 36 bases read in frame from base 1. This sample is drawn from a study of blood T cell repertoires in COVID-19 (dated by TCRdb to 2018 to 2020). With regard to the full study: Samples from collaborators originated in the United States, Italy and Spain and spanned both the acute and convalescent phases of COVID-19. The repertoires were released in a freely available public database meant as a resource for research on the immune response to SARS-CoV-2. Nearly every sample came with metadata listing a de-identified subject ID, COVID-19 status, age in years and sex. Deeply sampled blood TCRbeta repertoires from subjects exposed to, actively infected with, or recovered from COVID-19 were included in the dataset. The material from the prospective study consisted of cDNA or gDNA derived from T cells, B-cell-depleted T cells, or PBMCs. The samples were drawn from the first 160 participants of the ongoing ImmuneRACE study and from 1,254 subjects provided by 6 global collaborators. Where available, HLA class I and class II types were taken from metadata supplied by the sample provider and were not determined by assay-based typing. Points the paper makes about the study in general: How much clinical and demographic metadata was included differed by source and by participant, and the metadata was provided uncurated.

The immunoSEQ Assay, a bias-controlled multiplex PCR, was used to amplify TCRbeta CDR3 regions from genomic DNA. Per the source publication's procedure: The number of nucleated cells in each sample was estimated from the amplification of reference gene primers within the assay. Sequence reads were collapsed and filtered to measure the absolute abundance of every unique TCRbeta CDR3 rearrangement. For each sample, productive Simpson clonality was calculated as the square root of Simpson's diversity index across productive rearrangements. TCRdb retrieved this table from immuneACCESS and kept in-frame rearrangements only. Not all clones are present; in checked studies, unresolved V genes account for under half, and no reason is known for the remainder. That table supplies the V and J calls and clone size; D and trimming were determined from the DNA. The sample yields 56,000 or so clones; roughly 84% were counted once. Clones ranked in the top ten supply less than 6% of the sample.

Whole blood was collected in K2EDTA tubes by collaborating institutions according to the institutions' own protocols. Collaborator samples were shipped for TCRbeta analysis as frozen whole blood, isolated PBMCs, or DNA extracted from either sample type. The sample was peripheral blood. The sequence came from a woman between 65 and 79 years old with acute or convalescent COVID-19. The chain joins TRBV30 to TRBJ2-5; the D gene is unclear. The CDR3 reads CAWSVLRQTQYF. The nucleotide sequence is given as TGTGCCTGGAGTGTACTGAGGCAGACCCAGTACTTC.